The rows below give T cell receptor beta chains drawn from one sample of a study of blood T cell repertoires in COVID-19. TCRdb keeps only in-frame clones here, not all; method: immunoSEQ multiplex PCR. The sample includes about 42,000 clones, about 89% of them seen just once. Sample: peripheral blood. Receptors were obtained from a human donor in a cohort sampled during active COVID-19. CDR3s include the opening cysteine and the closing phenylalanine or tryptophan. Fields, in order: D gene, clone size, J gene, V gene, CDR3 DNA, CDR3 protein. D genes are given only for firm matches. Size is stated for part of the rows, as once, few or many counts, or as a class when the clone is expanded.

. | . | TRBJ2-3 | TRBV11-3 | TGTGCCAGCAGCTTGGAACAGCTTAGCACAGATACGCAGTATTTT | CASSLEQLSTDTQYF
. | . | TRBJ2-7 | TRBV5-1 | TGCGCCAGCAGCTTGCGGGGGGCCCTCTCCTACGAGCAGTACTTC | CASSLRGALSYEQYF
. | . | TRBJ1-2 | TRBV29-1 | TGCAGCGTCGCTCAGACATCGAACTATGGCTACACCTTC | CSVAQTSNYGYTF
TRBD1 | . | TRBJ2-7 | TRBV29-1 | TGCAGCGTTTGTGAGACAGGGGGTTACGAGCAGTACTTC | CSVCETGGYEQYF
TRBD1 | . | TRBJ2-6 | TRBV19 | TGTGCCAGTAGTACCCTGACAGGGGGCTCTGGGGCCAACGTCCTGACTTTC | CASSTLTGGSGANVLTF
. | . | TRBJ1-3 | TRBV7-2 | TGTGCCAGCAGCTTAGTAGGGGCTGCTGGAAACACCATATATTTT | CASSLVGAAGNTIYF
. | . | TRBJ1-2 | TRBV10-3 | TGTGCCATCAGTGAACAGGCCCCCGGCGGCTACACCTTC | CAISEQAPGGYTF
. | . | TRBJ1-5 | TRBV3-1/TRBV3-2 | TGTGCCAGCAGCCAACTACGGGGTCAGCCCCAGCATTTT | CASSQLRGQPQHF
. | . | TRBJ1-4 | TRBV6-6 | TGTGCCAGCAGTTTCCGGGGAAGGTTTAATGAAAAACTGTTTTTT | CASSFRGRFNEKLFF
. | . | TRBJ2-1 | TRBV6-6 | TGTGCCAGCAGGTCAAATGAGCAGTTCTTC | CASRSNEQFF
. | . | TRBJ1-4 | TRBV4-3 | TGCGCCAGCAGCCAAGACAGGCAGGGGACTAATGAAAAACTGTTTTTT | CASSQDRQGTNEKLFF
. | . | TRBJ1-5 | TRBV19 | TGTGCCAGTAGGGACAGTCCGAATCAGCCCCAGCATTTT | CASRDSPNQPQHF
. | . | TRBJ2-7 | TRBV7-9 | TGTGCCAGCAGCCCCATGGGGCTACCCCGAGACGAGCAGTACTTC | CASSPMGLPRDEQYF
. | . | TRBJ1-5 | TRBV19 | TGTGCCAGTAGTATCCAGGGAGGGGATCAGCCCCAGCATTTT | CASSIQGGDQPQHF
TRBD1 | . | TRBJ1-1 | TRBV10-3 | TGTGCCATCAGTAAGGACAGGGCTGCCACTGAAGCTTTCTTT | CAISKDRAATEAFF
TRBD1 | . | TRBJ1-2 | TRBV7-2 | TGTGCCAGCAGCCTCCCCGAGGGGGCCTATGGCTACACCTTC | CASSLPEGAYGYTF
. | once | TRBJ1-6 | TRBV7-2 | TGTGCCAGCAGCTTGAGGAGCACGAATTCACCCCTCCACTTT | CASSLRSTNSPLHF
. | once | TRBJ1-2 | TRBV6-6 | TGTGCCAGCAGTTTACTTCCCACGTCTAACTATGGCTACACCTTC | CASSLLPTSNYGYTF
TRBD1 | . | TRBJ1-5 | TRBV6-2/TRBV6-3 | TGTGCCAGCAGCCTCCGGACAGGGGCCTTGAGCAATCAGCCCCAGCATTTT | CASSLRTGALSNQPQHF
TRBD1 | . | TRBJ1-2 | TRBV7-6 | TGTGCCAGCAGCTCAACCCCCGGGACAGGGGGAGATGGCTACACCTTC | CASSSTPGTGGDGYTF
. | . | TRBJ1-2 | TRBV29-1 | TGCAGCGTCCGACAGGATGGCTACACCTTC | CSVRQDGYTF
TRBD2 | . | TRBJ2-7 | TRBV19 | TGTGCCAGTAGTCTCGGGCTAGCGGGACCTTTCTCCCACGAGCAGTACTTC | CASSLGLAGPFSHEQYF
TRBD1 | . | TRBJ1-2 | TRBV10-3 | TGTGCCATCAGTAAACAGGAGGGGGCGGCGGATGGCTACACCTTC | CAISKQEGAADGYTF
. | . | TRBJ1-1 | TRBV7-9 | TGTGCCAGCAGGGCCATGGGTCGGAGCACTGAAGCTTTCTTT | CASRAMGRSTEAFF
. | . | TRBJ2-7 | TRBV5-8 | TGTGCCAGCAGCTATGGGCCAGGGGACTACGAGCAGTACTTC | CASSYGPGDYEQYF
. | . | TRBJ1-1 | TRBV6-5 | TGTGCCAGCAGTCCCGGAGGGGTTCGGGGTTCTGAAGCTTTCTTT | CASSPGGVRGSEAFF
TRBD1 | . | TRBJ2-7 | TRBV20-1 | TGCAGTGCTAGTTTGATCCGGACAGGGACCTACGAGCAGTACTTC | CSASLIRTGTYEQYF
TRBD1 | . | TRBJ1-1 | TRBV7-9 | TGTGCCAGCAGCCGACAGGGTAGACACACTGAAGCTTTCTTT | CASSRQGRHTEAFF